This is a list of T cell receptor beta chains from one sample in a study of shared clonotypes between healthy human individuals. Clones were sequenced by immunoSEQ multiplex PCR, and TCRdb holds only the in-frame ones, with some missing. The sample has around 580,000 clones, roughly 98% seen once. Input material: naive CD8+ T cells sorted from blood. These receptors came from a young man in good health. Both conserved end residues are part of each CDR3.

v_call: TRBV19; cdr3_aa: CASSRPDRAPDTQYF
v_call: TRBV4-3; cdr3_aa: CASSHLRAGNEQFF
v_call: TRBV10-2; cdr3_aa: CASREFPSVGGEKETQYF
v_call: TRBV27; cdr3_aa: CASSSDRGRYEQYF
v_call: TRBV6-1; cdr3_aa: CASRHSYEQYF
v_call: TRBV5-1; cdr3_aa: CASSPLGNVARGGSYEQYF
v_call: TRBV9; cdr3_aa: CASSVEGLYTDTQYF
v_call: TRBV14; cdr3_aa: CASSQVRGWQETQYF
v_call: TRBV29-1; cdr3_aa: CSVEDRSGVLLDTQYF
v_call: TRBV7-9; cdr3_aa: CASSLVQASTDTQYF
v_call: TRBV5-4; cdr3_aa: CASSTLDRGPPYEQYF
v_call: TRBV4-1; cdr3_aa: CASSLRPEGEQYF
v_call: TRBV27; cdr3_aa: CASSSGLYDAFF
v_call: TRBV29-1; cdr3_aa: CSSRGYNEQFF
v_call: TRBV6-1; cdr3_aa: CASSARDRSSGANVLTF
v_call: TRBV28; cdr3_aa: CASSPGQPDTQYF
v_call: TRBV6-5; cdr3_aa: CASQNQVGQFF
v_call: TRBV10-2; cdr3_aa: CAKIAGHLVQEIQYF
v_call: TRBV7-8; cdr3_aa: CASSNWGPSYEQYF
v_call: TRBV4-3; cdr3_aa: CASSQDSGPYPSDF
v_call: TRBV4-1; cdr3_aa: CASSQPYGQNTEAFF
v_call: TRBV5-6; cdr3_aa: CASTFGISYNEQFF
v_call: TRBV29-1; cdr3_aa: CSVEDVLTDTQYF
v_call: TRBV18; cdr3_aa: CASSSGIQYEQYF
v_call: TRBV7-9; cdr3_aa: CASSRDPEQYF
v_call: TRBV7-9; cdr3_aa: CASSDVRANTEAFF
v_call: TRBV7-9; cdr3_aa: CASSFRGETQYF
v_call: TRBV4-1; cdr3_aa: CASSPGQGTYEQYF
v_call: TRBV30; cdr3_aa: CAWTPTGSTEAFF
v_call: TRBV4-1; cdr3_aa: CASSQDTTEGSYEQYF
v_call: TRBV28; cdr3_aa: CASSPRVSYEQYF
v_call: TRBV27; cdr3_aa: CASSPNPTSGAYNEQFF
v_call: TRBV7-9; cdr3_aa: CASSARDRVNTEAFF
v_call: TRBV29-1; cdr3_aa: CSVVQGTSYNEQFF
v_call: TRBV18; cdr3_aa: CASSALALGVNEQFF
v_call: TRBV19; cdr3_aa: CASRPRQGVDDEQFF
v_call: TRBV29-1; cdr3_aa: CSVEQYLAGAGAYEQYF
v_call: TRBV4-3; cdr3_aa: CASSQDLGSNTGELFF
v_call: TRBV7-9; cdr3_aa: CASSLVDEFVVGYTF
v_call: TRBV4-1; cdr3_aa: CASNQEGTSSAYEQYF
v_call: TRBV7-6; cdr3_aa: CASSSRTSGVYNEQFF
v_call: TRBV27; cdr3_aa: CASRGTTYGYTF
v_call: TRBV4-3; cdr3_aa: CASSQDGNPTRNEQFF
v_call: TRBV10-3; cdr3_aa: CAISDPEVRNGYEQYF
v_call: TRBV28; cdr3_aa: CASSFVGGVSNQPQHF
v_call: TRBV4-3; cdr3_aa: CASSRYTGANTEAFF
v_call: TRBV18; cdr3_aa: CASRQGADSNQPQHF
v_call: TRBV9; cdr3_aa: CASSTWGGSTDTQYF
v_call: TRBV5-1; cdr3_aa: CASSLGGLGAEAFF
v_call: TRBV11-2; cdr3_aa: CASSSIAGTYEQYF
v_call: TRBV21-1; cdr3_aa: CASSKETVTAHIQYF
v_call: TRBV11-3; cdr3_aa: CASGGGPYNEQFF
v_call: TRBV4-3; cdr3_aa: CASSQDPTGTELYGYTF
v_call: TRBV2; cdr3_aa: CASSDWREGSAQHF
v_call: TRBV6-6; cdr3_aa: CASSYTTPGANVLTF
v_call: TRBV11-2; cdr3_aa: CASSTLFSVSGKPTGELFF
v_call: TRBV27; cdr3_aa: CASRDSVDTNQPQHF
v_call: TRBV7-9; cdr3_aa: CASSLEDYEQYF
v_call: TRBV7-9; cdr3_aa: CASSSISGQGLETQYF
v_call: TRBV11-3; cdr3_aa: CASSLSVVGVRGFYNEQFF